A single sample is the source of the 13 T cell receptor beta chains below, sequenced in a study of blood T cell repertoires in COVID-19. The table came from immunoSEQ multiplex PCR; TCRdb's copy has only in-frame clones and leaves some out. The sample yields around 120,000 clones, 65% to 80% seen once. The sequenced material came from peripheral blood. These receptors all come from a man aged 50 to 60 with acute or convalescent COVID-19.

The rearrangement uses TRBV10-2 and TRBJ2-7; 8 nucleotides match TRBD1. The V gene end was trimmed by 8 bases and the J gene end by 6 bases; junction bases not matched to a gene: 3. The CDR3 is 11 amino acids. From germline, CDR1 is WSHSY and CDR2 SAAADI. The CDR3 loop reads CASSTGGEQYF. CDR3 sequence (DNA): TGCGCCAGCTCTACAGGGGGCGAGCAGTACTTC.

CDR3 DNA sequence: TGTGCCAGCAGTCCTATCGCGGCCTCCTACAATGAGCAGTTCTTC. Its translation: CASSPIAASYNEQFF. The chain couples TRBV27 to TRBJ2-1; no firm D call. From germline, CDR1 is MNHEY and CDR2 SMNVEV (reference sequence). There are 15 residues in the CDR3. V shed 5 bases and J shed 0 bases, with 11 bases lying between them.

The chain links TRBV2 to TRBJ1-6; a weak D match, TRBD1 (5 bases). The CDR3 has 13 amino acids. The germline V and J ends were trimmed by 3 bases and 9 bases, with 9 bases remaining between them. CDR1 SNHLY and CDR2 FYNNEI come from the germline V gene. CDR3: CASSEGRTSPLHF. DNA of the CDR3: TGTGCCAGCAGTGAGGGGCGGACTTCACCCCTCCACTTT.

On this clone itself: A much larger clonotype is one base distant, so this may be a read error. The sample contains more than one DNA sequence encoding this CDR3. CDR3 amino acids: CASSLDRDTEAFF. The CDR3 DNA is TGTGCCAGCAGCTTGGACAGGGACACTGAAGCTTTCTTT. The chain is built from TRBV11-2 and TRBJ1-1; 8 bases are shared with TRBD1. CDR3 length: 13 residues. Losses at the gene ends were 3 bases for V and 3 bases for J; bases not matched to a gene: 0. Germline assignment: CDR1 SGHAT and CDR2 FQNNGV. The whole variable domain, filled in from reference TRBV11-2 and TRBJ1-1, reads EAGVAQSPRYKIIEKRQSVAFWCNPISGHATLYWYQQILGQGPKLLIQFQNNGVVDDSQLPKDRFSAERLKGVDSTLKIQPAKLEDSAVYLCASSLDRDTEAFFGQGTRLTVV.

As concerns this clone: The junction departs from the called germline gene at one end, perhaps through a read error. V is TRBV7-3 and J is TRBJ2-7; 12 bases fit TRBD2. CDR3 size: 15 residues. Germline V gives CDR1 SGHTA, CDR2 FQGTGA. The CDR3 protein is CASSLTSGGNYEQYF. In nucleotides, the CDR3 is TGTGCCAGCAGCCTAACTAGCGGGGGGAACTACGAGCAGTACTTC.

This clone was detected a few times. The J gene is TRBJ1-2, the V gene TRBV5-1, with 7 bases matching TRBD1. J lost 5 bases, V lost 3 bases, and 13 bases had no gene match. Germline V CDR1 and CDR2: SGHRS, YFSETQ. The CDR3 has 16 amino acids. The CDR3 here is CASSSQGVAAKYGYTF. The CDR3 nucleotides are TGCGCCAGCAGCTCCCAGGGGGTGGCGGCGAAGTATGGCTACACCTTC.

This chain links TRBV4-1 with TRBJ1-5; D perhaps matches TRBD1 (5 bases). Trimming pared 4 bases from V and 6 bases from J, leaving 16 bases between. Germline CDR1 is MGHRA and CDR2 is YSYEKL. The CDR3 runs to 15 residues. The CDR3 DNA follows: TGCGCCAGCAGCCCTCAGGAGCAGGGCGGTCAGCCCCAGCATTTT. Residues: CASSPQEQGGQPQHF.

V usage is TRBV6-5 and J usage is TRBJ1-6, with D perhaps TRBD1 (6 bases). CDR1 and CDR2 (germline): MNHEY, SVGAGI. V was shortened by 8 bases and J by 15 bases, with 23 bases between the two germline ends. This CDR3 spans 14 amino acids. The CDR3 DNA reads TGTGCCAGCGGGGGGGGGCAGGGACCCGGAGTCCTCCACTTT. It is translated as CASGGGQGPGVLHF.

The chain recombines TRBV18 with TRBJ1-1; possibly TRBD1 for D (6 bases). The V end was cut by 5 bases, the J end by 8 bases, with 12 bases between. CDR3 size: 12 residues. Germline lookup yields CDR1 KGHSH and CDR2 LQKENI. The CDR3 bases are TGTGCCAGCTCAACACGACAGGACGAAGCTTTCTTT. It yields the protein CASSTRQDEAFF.

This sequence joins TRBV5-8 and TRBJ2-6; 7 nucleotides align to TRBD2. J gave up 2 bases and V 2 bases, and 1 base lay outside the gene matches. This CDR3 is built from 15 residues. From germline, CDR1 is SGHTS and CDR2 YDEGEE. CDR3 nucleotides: TGTGCCAGCAGCTTACGGGAGGCTGGGGCCAACGTCCTGACTTTC. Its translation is CASSLREAGANVLTF.

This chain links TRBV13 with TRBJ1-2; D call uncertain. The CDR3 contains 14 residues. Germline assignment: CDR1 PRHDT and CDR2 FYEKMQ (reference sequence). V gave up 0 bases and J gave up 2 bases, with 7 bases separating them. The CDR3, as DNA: TGTGCCAGCAGCTTAGGCCAGGCGAACTATGGCTACACCTTC. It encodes CASSLGQANYGYTF. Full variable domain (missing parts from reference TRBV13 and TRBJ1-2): AAGVIQSPRHLIKEKRETATLKCYPIPRHDTVYWYQQGPGQDPQFLISFYEKMQSDKGSIPDRFSAQQFSDYHSELNMSSLELGDSALYFCASSLGQANYGYTFGSGTRLTVV.

CDR3 protein: CASSGTGGAGANVLTF. The CDR3 DNA sequence: TGTGCCAGCAGTGGGACAGGGGGCGCTGGGGCCAACGTCCTGACTTTC. The chain recombines TRBV6-4 with TRBJ2-6, with 11 bases fitting TRBD1. Germline trimming cut 4 bases from V and 2 bases from J; bases unmatched to any gene: 1. Germline CDR1 reads MRHNA; CDR2 reads SNTAGT. The CDR3 is 16 amino acids.

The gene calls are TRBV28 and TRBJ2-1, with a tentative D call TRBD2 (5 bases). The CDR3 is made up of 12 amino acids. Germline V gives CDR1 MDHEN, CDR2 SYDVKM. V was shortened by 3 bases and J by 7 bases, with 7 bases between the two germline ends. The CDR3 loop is CASSFGMNEQFF. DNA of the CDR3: TGTGCCAGCAGTTTCGGGATGAATGAGCAGTTCTTC.